This note documents a single T cell receptor beta chain sequence. The antigen is not known. The sample belongs to a study of identical twins. Study-wide results and caveats: An excess of low generation probability was shown by twin-shared out-of-frame alpha sequences. With abundant cord blood beta clonotypes, insertions were fewer; memory repertoires showed no such pattern.

Template switching, a step in the protocol, added a universal primer site, and cDNA carried unique molecular identifiers. TCRdb re-analysed the 5' RACE reads in MiXCR, keeping a single row per CDR3 protein. The table records roughly 290,000 distinct CDR3 sequences, about 8.3% of them present only once. The CDR3 sequence is 14 residues long. V shed 0 bases, J shed 6 bases, and the junction held 4 bases outside the gene matches. The germline V gene encodes CDR1 LGHDT and CDR2 YNNKEL (reference sequence). Healthy Caucasians supplied all donations. These sequences were also reported in another study, on yellow fever vaccine responses in identical twins.

Sequencing was carried out using memory (CD45RO+) T cells sorted from blood. This TCR came from a woman aged 18-29 years in good health. The chain recombines TRBV3-1 with TRBJ2-7; 8 positions match TRBD2. CDR3 amino acids: CASSQDGGAFEQYF. The CDR3 nucleotides are TGTGCCAGCAGCCAAGACGGGGGGGCTTTCGAGCAGTACTTC.